Following are 10 T cell receptor beta chains from one sample sequenced in a study of OX40 agonist ivuxolimab in advanced cancers. The repertoire was sequenced with immunoSEQ multiplex PCR; TCRdb's copy has only in-frame clones and lacks some. The table records about 64,000 clones, about four fifths of them present only once. Sequencing used CD4+ or CD8+ T cells sorted from blood, obtained in a trial of the OX40 agonist ivuxolimab. The receptor set was obtained from an adult with an advanced solid tumor such as melanoma, head and neck, liver or kidney cancer.

The chain uses TRBV28 and TRBJ2-7; 7 positions match TRBD1. V lost 7 bases to trimming and J lost 0 bases; unmatched junction nucleotides: 9. This CDR3 has 15 residues. Germline V gene sequence: CDR1 MDHEN, CDR2 SYDVKM. The CDR3 region has the DNA TGTGCCAGCACCCCTAACAGGGGCCTCTCCTACGAGCAGTACTTC. Encoded protein: CASTPNRGLSYEQYF.

The rearrangement uses TRBV30 and TRBJ2-1; D possibly corresponds to TRBD2 (7 bases). Looked up from germline, CDR1 is GTSNPN and CDR2 is SVGIG (reference sequence). Trimming took 6 bases from V and 9 from J, leaving 15 bases between them. The CDR3 runs to 12 residues. CDR3 bases: TGTGCCTGCGTCGCGGGGGCAAGTGAGCAGTTCTTC. Amino acids: CACVAGASEQFF. Full variable domain (missing parts from reference TRBV30 and TRBJ2-1): SQTIHQWPATLVQPVGSPLSLECTVEGTSNPNLYWYRQAAGRGLQLLFYSVGIGQISSEVPQNLSASRPQDRQFILSSKKLLLSDSGFYLCACVAGASEQFFGPGTRLTVL.

This rearrangement joins TRBV27 to TRBJ1-5; D is perhaps TRBD1 (5 bases). Deletions cut 5 bases from V and 6 bases from J, with 17 bases between. The CDR3 sequence is 15 residues long. The germline V gene has CDR1 MNHEY and CDR2 SMNVEV (reference sequence). The CDR3: CASSTTGDGAQPQHF. The DNA for the CDR3 is TGTGCCAGCAGTACCACAGGAGACGGAGCTCAGCCCCAGCATTTT.

The table lists this clone with a count of one. This chain links TRBV7-9 with TRBJ2-1, with TRBD2 identical over 8 bases. Trimming cost V 1 base and J 8 bases; bases outside gene matches: 4. This CDR3 has 14 residues. Germline-derived CDR1 and CDR2 are SEHNR and FQNEAQ (reference sequence). CDR3: CASSLDGGAHEQFF. For the CDR3, the DNA is TGTGCCAGCAGCTTAGACGGGGGGGCCCATGAGCAGTTCTTC.

DNA for the CDR3: TGCGCCAGCACCTTCGAAGCTACAGATACGCAGTATTTT. Protein sequence: CASTFEATDTQYF. The rearrangement uses TRBV5-1 and TRBJ2-3; D is unresolved. Trimming took 6 bases from V and 3 from J, leaving 11 bases between them. The CDR3 is made up of 13 amino acids. Germline loops: CDR1 SGHRS, CDR2 YFSETQ.

In this sample, this clone turned up once. The V and J genes are TRBV15 and TRBJ2-3; 13 bases are shared with TRBD2. V lost 4 bases and J lost 4; bases outside the gene matches: 5. Per germline, CDR1 LNHNV and CDR2 YYDKDF (reference sequence). The CDR3 totals 16 residues. The chain's CDR3 is CATSTRLAGGSDTQYF. CDR3 bases: TGTGCCACCAGCACCAGACTAGCGGGAGGTTCAGATACGCAGTATTTT.

This chain links TRBV10-3 with TRBJ2-7; D gene ambiguous. This CDR3 is 13 amino acids long. V gave up 7 bases and J gave up 1 base, with 11 bases separating them. Germline V CDR1 and CDR2: ENHRY, SYGVKD. CDR3 in amino acids: CAINAAPSYEQYF. The CDR3 coding sequence is TGTGCCATCAATGCGGCTCCGTCCTACGAGCAGTACTTC.

The chain carries TRBV7-8 and TRBJ2-1; perhaps D is TRBD1 or TRBD2 (5 bases each). Germline lookup yields CDR1 SGHVS and CDR2 FQNEAQ. V was pared by 5 bases and J by 9 bases, with 17 bases between. This CDR3 region has 14 residues. The chain's CDR3 is CASSPGPIFREQFF. The CDR3 nucleotides are TGTGCCAGCAGCCCGGGACCGATCTTTCGTGAGCAGTTCTTC. Full variable domain (rest looked up from reference TRBV7-8 and TRBJ2-1): GAGVSQSPRYKVAKRGQDVALRCDPISGHVSLFWYQQALGQGPEFLTYFQNEAQLDKSGLPSDRFFAERPEGSVSTLKIQRTQQEDSAVYLCASSPGPIFREQFFGPGTRLTVL.

The CDR3 loop is CASSSYTGGALHF. The CDR3 nucleotides read TGTGCCAGCAGCTCTTATACAGGGGGGGCCCTCCACTTT. The chain is built from TRBV7-8 and TRBJ1-6, with 8 bases that match TRBD1. The trim removed 4 bases at V and 14 bases at J, leaving 7 bases unmatched. CDR1 and CDR2 from the germline V gene are SGHVS and FQNEAQ. The CDR3 length is 13 residues.

The V call is TRBV7-9, the J call TRBJ1-4, with TRBD1 identical over 8 bases. Trimming cost V 8 bases and J 3 bases; bases outside gene matches: 8. The germline CDR1 and CDR2 sequences are SEHNR and FQNEAQ (reference sequence). There are 15 residues in the CDR3. CDR3 region: CASQWGQAANEKLFF. DNA of the CDR3: TGTGCCAGCCAGTGGGGACAGGCGGCTAATGAAAAACTGTTTTTT.